Below are 30 T cell receptor beta chains sequenced from a single sample in a study of CD8+CD57+ T cells in acquired aplastic anemia. Genomic DNA acted as the template from which TCR beta VDJ combination and CDR3 sequence profiling were carried out. TCRdb itself ran the reads through MiXCR, one entry per CDR3 protein. The sample lists some 240,000 distinct CDR3 sequences; around 32% were seen once. Sequences were obtained from sorted CD4+, CD8+, or CD8+CD57+ T cells (not recorded which) from PBMCs. The receptors shown here come from a human donor in good health, serving as a control.

A few counts support this clonotype. This chain joins TRBV5-1 and TRBJ2-7; 10 bases line up with TRBD1. CDR1 is SGHRS, CDR2 YFSETQ, per germline. The V segment lost 3 bases and the J segment 5 bases; nucleotides outside the gene matches: 2. The CDR3 contains 13 residues. In DNA form, the CDR3 reads TGCGCCAGCAGCTCGGGACAGGGGAACGAGCAGTACTTC. Its protein product is CASSSGQGNEQYF. Full variable domain (outside the CDR3, taken from reference TRBV5-1 and TRBJ2-7): KAGVTQTPRYLIKTRGQQVTLSCSPISGHRSVSWYQQTPGQGLQFLFEYFSETQRNKGNFPGRFSGRQFSNSRSEMNVSTLELGDSALYLCASSSGQGNEQYFGPGTRLTVT.

The chain couples TRBV13 to TRBJ1-5, with TRBD1 matching 10 bases. Trimming took 4 bases from V and 2 from J; bases not matched to a gene: 8. Germline V gives CDR1 PRHDT, CDR2 FYEKMQ (reference sequence). The CDR3 extends over 17 amino acids. The CDR3 loop is CASSCRQGAQGNQPQHF. For the CDR3, the DNA is TGTGCCAGCAGCTGCCGACAGGGGGCTCAGGGCAATCAGCCCCAGCATTTT.

Note on this clonotype: The CDR3 ends on some other residue instead of the conserved phenylalanine or tryptophan, so this is likely a read error. No DNA is shown, since the ends of the CDR3 on it are uncertain; the CDR3 is the one TCRdb lists. V and J are TRBV6-5 and TRBJ1-2; the table's TRBD1 call for D was not verified on the DNA. The germline V gene encodes CDR1 MNHEY and CDR2 SVGAGI. Ends included, the CDR3 has 14 residues. The CDR3 loop is CASTWDRWIYGYAL.

This clonotype was recorded at least ten times. One end of the junction fails to match germline, which may point to a read error. This chain joins TRBV2 and TRBJ1-6; no clear D gene. The V gene's germline CDR1 is SNHLY and CDR2 FYNNEI. The CDR3 totals 15 residues. The CDR3 bases are TGTGCCAGCAGTGAATCAAGCTCCTCTAATTCACCCCTCCACTTT. Amino acid sequence: CASSESSSSNSPLHF.

There are many counts of this clonotype. This chain links TRBV24-1 with TRBJ2-2, with unresolved D. The germline V gene encodes CDR1 KGHDR and CDR2 SFDVKD. The CDR3 runs to 13 residues. Trimming took off 4 bases at V and 7 bases at J, with 9 bases between the two ends. DNA of the CDR3: TGTGCCACCAGTGACCCGGGCCTCGGGGAGCTGTTTTTT. Translating it yields CATSDPGLGELFF.

In this sample, this clonotype turned up many times. This rearrangement joins TRBV4-2 to TRBJ1-2; D gene ambiguous. Germline lookup yields CDR1 LGHNA and CDR2 YNFKEQ. Trimming pared 0 bases from V and 2 bases from J, leaving 4 bases between. The CDR3 contains 13 residues. The CDR3 reads CASSQEGNYGYTF. The CDR3 nucleotides are TGTGCCAGCAGCCAAGAAGGGAACTATGGCTACACCTTC.

The sample holds one count of this clonotype. This may come from a read error, since a much larger clone is one base off. Here the CDR3 omits its conserved ending phenylalanine or tryptophan, so a read error is the likely source. The chain is built from TRBV2 and TRBJ1-5, with D perhaps TRBD1 (5 bases). The V gene's germline CDR1 is SNHLY and CDR2 FYNNEI. The CDR3 totals 14 residues. The V and J ends lost 10 bases and 1 base respectively, with 14 bases between them. CDR3 residues: CANTQPGSNQPQHL. The CDR3 DNA is TGTGCCAACACCCAACCAGGGAGCAATCAGCCCCAGCATCTT.

This chain's CDR3 is CASSPGYMNTEAFF. CDR3 in DNA: TGTGCCAGCAGCCCCGGTTACATGAACACTGAAGCTTTCTTT. The gene calls are TRBV11-2 and TRBJ1-1; D remains unclear. The CDR3 loop spans 14 amino acids. V lost 5 bases and J lost 0, with 10 bases in between. Germline CDR1 SGHAT, CDR2 FQNNGV.

DNA of the CDR3: TGCGCCAGCAGCAATGGACAGGGGGATCAGCCCCAGCATTTT. Translation gives CASSNGQGDQPQHF. The V and J genes are TRBV5-1 and TRBJ1-5; 10 positions match TRBD1. The CDR3 sequence is 14 residues long. The germline CDR1 and CDR2 sequences are SGHRS and YFSETQ. The ends lost 4 bases at V and 5 bases at J; junction bases unmatched: 3.

This chain uses TRBV20-1 with TRBJ1-1; no clear D gene. The CDR3 contains 12 residues. V lost 6 bases to trimming and J lost 0 bases, with 8 bases between them. Germline assignment: CDR1 DFQATT and CDR2 SNEGSKA (reference sequence). CDR3 region: CSAEEMNTEAFF. The CDR3 DNA is TGCAGTGCCGAGGAGATGAACACTGAAGCTTTCTTT.

To note about this clonotype: A read error may explain this, as a much larger clone is one base away. The chain is built from TRBV5-1 and TRBJ2-1; 9 nucleotides line up with TRBD1. CDR3 length: 13 amino acids. Germline CDR1 reads SGHRS; CDR2 reads YFSETQ. DNA of the CDR3: TGCGCCAGCAAAGGACAGGGGTACAATGAGCAGCTCTTC. Translating gives CASKGQGYNEQLF.

This clonotype was observed at least ten times. The CDR3 nucleotides are TGCAGTGCCCACCCGGGGACAGATAATCGGGGGCTGTTTTTT. Its translation is CSAHPGTDNRGLFF. V is TRBV20-1 and J is TRBJ1-4, with 7 nucleotides matching TRBD1. V was clipped by 6 bases and J by 14 bases; unmatched bases: 18. Germline V gives CDR1 DFQATT, CDR2 SNEGSKA (reference sequence). The CDR3 runs to 14 residues.

This clonotype showed up many times. The genes are TRBV2 and TRBJ2-7, with 7 bases fitting TRBD1. V trimming: 4 bases; J trimming: 6 bases; junction bases outside the gene matches: 6. The V gene's germline CDR1 is SNHLY and CDR2 FYNNEI. CDR3 length: 13 amino acids. CDR3 bases: TGTGCCAGCAGTGGGGACAGACGAAGCGAGCAGTACTTC. Its protein product is CASSGDRRSEQYF.

This chain connects TRBV20-1 to TRBJ2-5, with TRBD2 as a possible D gene (5 bases). Per germline, CDR1 DFQATT and CDR2 SNEGSKA (reference sequence). The CDR3 is 11 amino acids. V was shortened by 3 bases and J by 6 bases, with 8 bases between the two germline ends. The CDR3 sequence: CSASGIKTQYF. Written as DNA, the CDR3 is TGCAGTGCTAGCGGGATAAAGACCCAGTACTTC.

This clonotype has more than one count but fewer than ten. This chain joins TRBV19 and TRBJ1-2; D not certain. The CDR3 is 14 residues long. The germline V gene has CDR1 LNHDA and CDR2 SQIVND (reference sequence). Trimming took off 5 bases at V and 3 bases at J, with 13 bases between the two ends. CDR3 DNA: TGTGCCAGTAGTCCGACGGTATTGGACTATGGCTACACCTTC. Translation gives CASSPTVLDYGYTF.

This clonotype was counted between two and nine times. An end of the junction does not agree with germline; a read error may underlie this. This rearrangement joins TRBV7-3 to TRBJ2-2; D unclear. The germline V gene has CDR1 SGHTA and CDR2 FQGTGA. This CDR3 has 12 amino acids. The CDR3 loop is CASSLRAGELFF. Here the CDR3 DNA reads TGTGCCAGCAGTTTAAGGGCCGGGGAGCTGTTTTTT.

This clonotype showed up just a few times. It may be a read error: a sequence one base away is much more abundant. J is TRBJ1-6 and V is TRBV20-1; D not resolved. Per germline, CDR1 DFQATT and CDR2 SNEGSKA (reference sequence). The CDR3 has 15 amino acids. CDR3 sequence (DNA): TGCAGTGCCCGCAGCCGGAGCTCCTATAATTCACCCCCCCACTTT. Translating gives CSARSRSSYNSPPHF.

This clonotype was recorded at least ten times. The rearrangement joins TRBV18 to TRBJ1-2; a possible D gene is TRBD1 (6 bases). Germline V gives CDR1 KGHSH, CDR2 LQKENI. The CDR3 sequence is 14 residues long. Trimming pared 3 bases from V and 3 bases from J, leaving 11 bases between. The CDR3 DNA reads as TGTGCCAGCTCACCCGGGGCAGGGGACTATGGCTACACCTTC. As protein: CASSPGAGDYGYTF.

The chain recombines TRBV15 with TRBJ2-7; no clear D gene. The CDR3 sequence is 13 residues long. Germline CDR1 reads LNHNV; CDR2 reads YYDKDF (reference sequence). Trimming cost V 0 bases and J 6 bases, with 9 bases left between them. In DNA, the CDR3 is TGTGCCACCAGCAGAGAACCACTTAGCGAGCAGTACGTC. As protein: CATSREPLSEQYV.

This clonotype came up many times. As DNA, the CDR3 is TGTGCCAGCAATGGGCGGCCTCAAGAGACCCAGTACTTC. Protein product: CASNGRPQETQYF. The rearrangement joins TRBV2 to TRBJ2-5; D is unresolved. The germline gives CDR1 SNHLY, CDR2 FYNNEI. V dropped 7 bases and J dropped 2 bases, with 11 bases sitting between them. This CDR3 spans 13 amino acids.

The rearrangement joins TRBV5-6 to TRBJ1-5; D might be TRBD1 (6 bases). This CDR3 region has 16 residues. From germline, CDR1 is SGHDT and CDR2 YYEEEE. Trimming cost V 4 bases and J 3 bases, with 17 bases left between them. The CDR3, as DNA: TGTGCCAGCAGCCCTCGGGGGGGCGCGAACAATCAGCCCCAGCATTTT. Translating gives CASSPRGGANNQPQHF. The variable domain in full, completed from reference TRBV5-6 and TRBJ1-5, reads DAGVTQSPTHLIKTRGQQVTLRCSPKSGHDTVSWYQQALGQGPQFIFQYYEEEERQRGNFPDRFSGHQFPNYSSELNVNALLLGDSALYLCASSPRGGANNQPQHFGDGTRLSIL.

The chain couples TRBV24-1 to TRBJ2-7, with TRBD1 matching 10 bases. V trimming: 4 bases; J trimming: 3 bases; junction bases outside the gene matches: 2. CDR1 and CDR2 from the germline V gene are KGHDR and SFDVKD. This CDR3 has 14 residues. The CDR3 nucleotides are TGTGCCACCAGTGACCGGACAGGGGGCTACGAGCAGTACTTC. Its protein product is CATSDRTGGYEQYF.

In its sample, this clonotype was seen many times. The V gene is TRBV9, the J gene TRBJ1-6; D is uncertain. With 4 bases removed from V and 17 bases from J, the gap between germline ends came to 16 bases. CDR1 is SGDLS, CDR2 YYNGEE, per germline. This CDR3 is 12 amino acids long. CDR3 in amino acids: CASSPRRKLFHF. In DNA, the CDR3 is TGTGCCAGCAGCCCCCGGCGCAAACTCTTCCACTTT. The whole variable domain, filled in from reference TRBV9 and TRBJ1-6, reads DSGVTQTPKHLITATGQRVTLRCSPRSGDLSVYWYQQSLDQGLQFLIQYYNGEERAKGNILERFSAQQFPDLHSELNLSSLELGDSALYFCASSPRRKLFHFGNGTRLTVT.

There are many counts of this clonotype. The gene calls are TRBV7-8 and TRBJ1-1; no clear D gene. CDR1 is SGHVS and CDR2 is FQNEAQ in the germline V gene. With 6 bases removed from V and 2 bases from J, the gap between germline ends came to 13 bases. The CDR3 has 14 amino acids. For the CDR3, the DNA is TGTGCCAGCAGAAAGAGCTTAGATAACACTGAAGCTTTCTTT. Residues: CASRKSLDNTEAFF.

Only a few counts were recorded for this clonotype. A much larger clone differs from this one at a single base, so this may be a read error. The chain recombines TRBV2 with TRBJ1-1, with D unclear. The CDR3 is made up of 12 amino acids. Looked up from germline, CDR1 is SNHLY and CDR2 is FYNNEI. CDR3 protein: CTSNIGNTEAFF. The CDR3 DNA follows: TGTACCAGCAATATTGGGAACACTGAAGCTTTCTTT.

The sample holds many counts of this clonotype. J is TRBJ1-1 and V is TRBV20-1; tentatively, D is TRBD1 (6 bases). In germline, CDR1 is DFQATT, CDR2 SNEGSKA (reference sequence). This CDR3 has 12 amino acids. Between the trimmed V and J ends, which lost 5 bases and 4 bases, there was a span of 11 bases. The chain's CDR3 is CSAPKQGTEAFF. CDR3 in DNA: TGCAGTGCTCCTAAACAGGGCACTGAAGCTTTCTTT.

This clonotype was seen many times. CDR3 protein: CACRDSRNSPLHF. The CDR3 DNA is TGTGCCTGTCGGGACAGCCGGAATTCACCCCTCCACTTT. The V call is TRBV2, the J call TRBJ1-6, with 7 bases aligning to TRBD1. There are 13 residues in the CDR3. J gave up 7 bases and V 11 bases, and 8 bases lay outside the gene matches. The germline gives CDR1 SNHLY, CDR2 FYNNEI.

This clonotype has ten or more counts. The chain combines TRBV7-2 with TRBJ1-5; perhaps TRBD1 as D (6 bases). Germline CDR1 reads SGHTA; CDR2 reads FQGNSA. Trimming removed 5 bases from V and 4 bases from J, with 15 bases in between. This CDR3 has 15 residues. The CDR3 sequence: CASSPTGSGNQPQHF. CDR3 in DNA: TGTGCCAGCAGCCCCACAGGGTCGGGGAATCAGCCCCAGCATTTT.

In this sample, this clonotype turned up once. A much larger clone lies a single base off, so this may be a read error. The gene calls are TRBV10-3 and TRBJ1-2; maybe TRBD1 (6 bases). CDR1 ENHRY and CDR2 SYGVKD come from the germline V gene. Trimming left V 5 bases short and J 3 bases short, with 10 bases between. This CDR3 has 13 residues. The CDR3 reads CAISRGRDYGYTF. CDR3 DNA: TGTGCCATCAGTCGGGGGCGTGACTATGGCTACACCTTC.

This clonotype was observed a few times. This chain uses TRBV12-3 or TRBV12-4 with TRBJ2-1; 12 bases map to TRBD2. This CDR3 has 17 amino acids. The J segment lost 1 base and the V segment lost 8 bases, leaving 9 bases of the junction unmatched. CDR3 sequence reads: CASSQLAGGFSYNEQFF. In nucleotides, the CDR3 is TGTGCCAGCTCCCAACTAGCGGGAGGTTTTTCCTACAATGAGCAGTTCTTC.